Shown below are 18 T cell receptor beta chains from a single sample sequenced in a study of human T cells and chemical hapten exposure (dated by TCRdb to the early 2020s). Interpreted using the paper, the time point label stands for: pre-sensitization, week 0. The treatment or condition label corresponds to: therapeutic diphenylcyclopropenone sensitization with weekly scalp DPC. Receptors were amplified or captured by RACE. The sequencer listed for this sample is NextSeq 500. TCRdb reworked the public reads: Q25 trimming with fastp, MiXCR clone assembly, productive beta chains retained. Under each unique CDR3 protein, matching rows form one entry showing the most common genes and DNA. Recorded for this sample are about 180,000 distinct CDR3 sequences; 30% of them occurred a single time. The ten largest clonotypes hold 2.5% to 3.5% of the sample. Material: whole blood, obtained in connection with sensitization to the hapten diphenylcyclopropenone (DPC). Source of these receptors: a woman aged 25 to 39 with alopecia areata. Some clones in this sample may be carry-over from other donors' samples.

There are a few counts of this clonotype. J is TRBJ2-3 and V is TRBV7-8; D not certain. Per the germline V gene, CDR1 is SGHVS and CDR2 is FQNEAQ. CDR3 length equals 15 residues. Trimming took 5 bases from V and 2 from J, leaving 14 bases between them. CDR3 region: CASSPMGRNTDTQYF. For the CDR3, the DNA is TGTGCCAGCAGCCCAATGGGCAGAAACACAGATACGCAGTATTTT. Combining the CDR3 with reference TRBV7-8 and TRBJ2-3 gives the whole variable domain GAGVSQSPRYKVAKRGQDVALRCDPISGHVSLFWYQQALGQGPEFLTYFQNEAQLDKSGLPSDRFFAERPEGSVSTLKIQRTQQEDSAVYLCASSPMGRNTDTQYFGPGTRLTVL.

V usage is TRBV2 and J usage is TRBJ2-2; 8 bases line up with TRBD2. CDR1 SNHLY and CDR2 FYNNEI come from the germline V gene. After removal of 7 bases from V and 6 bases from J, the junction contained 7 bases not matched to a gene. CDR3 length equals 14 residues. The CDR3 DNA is TGTGCCAGCACCAGGACTAGCAGTGCCGGGGAGCTGTTTTTT. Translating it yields CASTRTSSAGELFF.

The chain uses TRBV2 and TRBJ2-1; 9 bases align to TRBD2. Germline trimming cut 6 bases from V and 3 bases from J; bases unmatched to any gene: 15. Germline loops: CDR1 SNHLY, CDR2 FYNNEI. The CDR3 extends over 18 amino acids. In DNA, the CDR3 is TGTGCCAGCAGCGAACTCAGCCTCGGGACTAGCCGCTACAATGAGCAGTTCTTC. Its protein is CASSELSLGTSRYNEQFF.

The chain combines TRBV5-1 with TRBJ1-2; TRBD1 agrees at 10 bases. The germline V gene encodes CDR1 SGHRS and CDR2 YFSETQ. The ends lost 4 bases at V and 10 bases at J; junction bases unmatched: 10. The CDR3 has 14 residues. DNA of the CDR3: TGCGCCAGCAGCCTATACTCCGGGACAGGGGCCTACACCTTC. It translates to CASSLYSGTGAYTF.

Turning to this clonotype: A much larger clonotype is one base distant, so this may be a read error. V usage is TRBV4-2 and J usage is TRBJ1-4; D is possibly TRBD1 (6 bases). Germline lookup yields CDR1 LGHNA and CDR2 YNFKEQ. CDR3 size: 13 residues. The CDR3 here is CAGSPQGNEKLFF. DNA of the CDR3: TGTGCCGGCAGCCCACAGGGCAATGAAAAACTGTTTTTT.

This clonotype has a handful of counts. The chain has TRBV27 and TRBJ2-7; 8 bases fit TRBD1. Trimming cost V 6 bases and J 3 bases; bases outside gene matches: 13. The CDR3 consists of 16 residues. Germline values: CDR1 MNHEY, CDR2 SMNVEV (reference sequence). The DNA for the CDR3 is TGTGCCAGCAGCCCTTTGACAGGGGTCATGGTCTACGAGCAGTACTTC. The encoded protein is CASSPLTGVMVYEQYF.

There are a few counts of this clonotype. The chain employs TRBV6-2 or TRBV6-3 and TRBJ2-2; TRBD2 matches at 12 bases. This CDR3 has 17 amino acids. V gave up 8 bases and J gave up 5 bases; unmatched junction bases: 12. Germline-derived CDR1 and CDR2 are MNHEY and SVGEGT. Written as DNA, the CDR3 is TGTGCCAGCGGACGCCGACTAGCGGGAGAGGTGACCGGGGAGCTGTTTTTT. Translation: CASGRRLAGEVTGELFF.

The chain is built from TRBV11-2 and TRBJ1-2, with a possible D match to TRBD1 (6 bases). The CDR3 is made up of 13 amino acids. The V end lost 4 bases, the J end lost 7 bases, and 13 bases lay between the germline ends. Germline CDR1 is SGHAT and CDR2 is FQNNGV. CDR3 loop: CASSSGTPRGYTF. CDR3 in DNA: TGTGCCAGCAGCTCGGGGACACCACGTGGCTACACCTTC.

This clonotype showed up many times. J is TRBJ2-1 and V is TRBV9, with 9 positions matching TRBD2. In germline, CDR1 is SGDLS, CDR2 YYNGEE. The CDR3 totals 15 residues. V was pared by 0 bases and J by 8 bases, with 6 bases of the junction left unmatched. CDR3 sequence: CASSVGISGSDEQFF. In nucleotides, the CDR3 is TGTGCCAGCAGCGTAGGAATTAGCGGGAGCGATGAGCAGTTCTTC.

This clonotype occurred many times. In DNA form, the CDR3 reads TGTGCCAGCTCACCAGGAACAGGGGAGACCCAGTACTTC. As protein: CASSPGTGETQYF. The chain joins TRBV18 to TRBJ2-5, with D possibly TRBD1 on 6 matching bases. The CDR3 has 13 residues. From germline, CDR1 is KGHSH and CDR2 LQKENI. V was cut by 2 bases and J by 5 bases, with 9 bases left in between.

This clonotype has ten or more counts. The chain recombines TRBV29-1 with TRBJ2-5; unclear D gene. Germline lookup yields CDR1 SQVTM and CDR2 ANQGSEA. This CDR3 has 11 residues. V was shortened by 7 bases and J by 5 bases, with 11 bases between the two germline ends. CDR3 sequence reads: CSGYQLETQYF. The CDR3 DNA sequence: TGCAGCGGTTACCAATTGGAGACCCAGTACTTC.

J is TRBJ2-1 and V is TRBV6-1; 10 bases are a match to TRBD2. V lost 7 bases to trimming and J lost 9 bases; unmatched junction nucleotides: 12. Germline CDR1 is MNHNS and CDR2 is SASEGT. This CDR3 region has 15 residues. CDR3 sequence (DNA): TGTGCCAGCACGGGACTAGCGTTAGCCCCAATTGAGCAGTTCTTC. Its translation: CASTGLALAPIEQFF.

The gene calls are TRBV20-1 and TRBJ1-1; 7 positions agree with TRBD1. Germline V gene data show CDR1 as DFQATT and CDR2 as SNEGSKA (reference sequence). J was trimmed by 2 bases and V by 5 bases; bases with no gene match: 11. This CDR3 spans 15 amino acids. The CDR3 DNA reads TGCAGTGCTGCACGGACAGGTACTCTCAACACTGAAGCTTTCTTT. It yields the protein CSAARTGTLNTEAFF.

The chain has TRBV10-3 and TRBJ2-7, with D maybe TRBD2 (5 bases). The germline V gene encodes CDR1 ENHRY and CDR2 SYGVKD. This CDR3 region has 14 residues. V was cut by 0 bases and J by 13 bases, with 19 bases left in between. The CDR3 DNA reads TGTGCCATCAGTGAGTCAACTAGTATCGCGTGGCTCTACTTC. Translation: CAISESTSIAWLYF.

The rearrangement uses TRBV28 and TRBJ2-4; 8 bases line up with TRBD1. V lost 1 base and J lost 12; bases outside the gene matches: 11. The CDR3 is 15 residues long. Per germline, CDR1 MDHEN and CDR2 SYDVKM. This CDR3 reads CASSLSKTGGRGQYF. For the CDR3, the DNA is TGTGCCAGCAGTTTATCCAAAACAGGGGGTAGGGGTCAGTACTTC.

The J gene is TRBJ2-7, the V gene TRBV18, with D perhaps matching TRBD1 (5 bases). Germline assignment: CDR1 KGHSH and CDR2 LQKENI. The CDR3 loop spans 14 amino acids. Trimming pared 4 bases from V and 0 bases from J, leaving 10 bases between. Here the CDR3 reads CASSRSGNSYEQYF. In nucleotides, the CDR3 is TGTGCCAGCTCACGGTCAGGGAACTCCTACGAGCAGTACTTC.

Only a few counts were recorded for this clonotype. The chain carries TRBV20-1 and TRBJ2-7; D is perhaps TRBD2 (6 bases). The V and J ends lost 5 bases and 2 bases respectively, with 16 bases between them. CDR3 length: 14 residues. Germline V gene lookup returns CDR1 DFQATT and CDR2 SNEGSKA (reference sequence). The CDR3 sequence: CSAPGTPAPYEQYF. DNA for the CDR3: TGCAGTGCTCCAGGGACTCCGGCCCCCTACGAGCAGTACTTC.

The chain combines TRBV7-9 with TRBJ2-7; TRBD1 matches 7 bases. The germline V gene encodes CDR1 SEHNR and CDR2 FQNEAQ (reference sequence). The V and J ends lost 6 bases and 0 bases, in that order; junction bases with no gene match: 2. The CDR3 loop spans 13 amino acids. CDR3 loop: CASRTGDSYEQYF. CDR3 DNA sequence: TGTGCCAGCAGAACAGGGGACTCCTACGAGCAGTACTTC.